The clone carrying this T cell receptor (beta chain) was found many times. Its antigen remains unidentified. TCRdb itself ran the reads through MiXCR, one entry per CDR3 protein. This sample has more than 300,000 distinct CDR3 sequences, with just under 35% found just once. The CDR3 spans 12 residues. V was shortened by 1 base and J by 2 bases, with 2 bases between the two germline ends. Germline CDR1 is SGHTA and CDR2 is FQGNSA. This record belongs to a study of T cell repertoires in cytomegalovirus infection. The sequencing used cultured PBMCs, collected from culture after CMV antigen stimulation. The receptor comes from a human donor in good health (CMV status not recorded). Some clones in this sample may be carry-over from other donors' samples. The genes are TRBV7-2 and TRBJ1-2; no clear D. CDR3 in amino acids: CASSLVNYGYTF. For the CDR3, the DNA is TGTGCCAGCAGCTTAGTGAACTATGGCTACACCTTC.